Following are 6 T cell receptor beta chains from one sample sequenced in a study of blood T cell repertoires in COVID-19. The data were produced by immunoSEQ multiplex PCR, yet TCRdb's version contains in-frame clones alone and is incomplete. In the table there are tens of thousands of clones, roughly 80% of which are singletons. The material sequenced was peripheral blood. The receptors shown here come from a man in his sixties or seventies with acute or convalescent COVID-19.

The chain has TRBV10-3 and TRBJ1-1; perhaps TRBD1 as D (6 bases). Germline V lookup: CDR1 ENHRY, CDR2 SYGVKD. The ends were cut back, 3 bases at V and 11 bases at J, with 13 bases in the middle. The CDR3 has 12 residues. The CDR3 sequence is CAISDTGYSAFF. CDR3 DNA sequence: TGTGCCATCAGTGATACAGGGTATTCGGCTTTCTTT.

A few counts support this clone. This rearrangement joins TRBV6-6 to TRBJ2-7, with D possibly TRBD1 on 6 matching bases. The CDR3 has 14 amino acids. The germline V gene encodes CDR1 MNHNY and CDR2 SVGAGI (reference sequence). Trimming cost V 2 bases and J 5 bases, with 13 bases left between them. CDR3 nucleotides: TGTGCCAGCAGTTACCCACAGGGTTCCAACGAGCAGTACTTC. The encoded protein is CASSYPQGSNEQYF.

This chain links TRBV19 with TRBJ2-1, with D possibly TRBD1 on 6 matching bases. V gave up 8 bases and J gave up 5 bases, with 16 bases separating them. CDR1 is LNHDA and CDR2 is SQIVND in the germline V gene (reference sequence). CDR3 length equals 14 residues. The CDR3, as DNA: TGTGCCAGTGCGGTCAGGGGTTCCCACAATGAGCAGTTCTTC. It translates to CASAVRGSHNEQFF.

In this sample, this clone turned up a few times. The gene calls are TRBV15 and TRBJ1-5; D unresolved. The V end lost 1 base, the J end lost 4 bases, and 8 bases lay between the germline ends. The germline V gene has CDR1 LNHNV and CDR2 YYDKDF (reference sequence). There are 14 residues in the CDR3. The CDR3 nucleotides are TGTGCCACCAGCAGAGGACTGACTAATCAGCCCCAGCATTTT. Protein sequence: CATSRGLTNQPQHF.

The rearrangement joins TRBV7-3 to TRBJ2-2; TRBD2 is a possible D gene (5 bases). This CDR3 spans 14 amino acids. Germline CDR1 is SGHTA and CDR2 is FQGTGA. V lost 5 bases to trimming and J lost 3 bases, with 10 bases between them. Here the CDR3 DNA reads TGTGCCAGCAGCCGTGAGGGTTACACCGGGGAGCTGTTTTTT. It is translated as CASSREGYTGELFF.

This clone was seen once. The gene calls are TRBV5-1 and TRBJ2-1; 7 nucleotides line up with TRBD1. Trimming took 3 bases from V and 5 from J; bases not matched to a gene: 2. The germline V gene has CDR1 SGHRS and CDR2 YFSETQ. This CDR3 is built from 13 residues. CDR3 loop: CASSSGQDNEQFF. The CDR3 region has the DNA TGCGCCAGCAGCTCCGGACAGGACAATGAGCAGTTCTTC.